These T cell receptor beta chains were read from a single sample in a study of T cell responses to AZD1222 COVID-19 vaccine. The protocol was immunoSEQ multiplex PCR, while the TCRdb copy is restricted to in-frame clones and leaves out a portion. This sample has 90,000 to 120,000 clones; about 94% occur once, and the top ten carry roughly 5%. Material: peripheral blood, obtained on day 0 of AZD1222 vaccination. All receptors come from an adult in good health. The CDR3 runs from the conserved cysteine through the conserved F or W. The D gene is left open where the match is weak. Some rows have no size entry. The others give once, few or many, or a class for an expanded clone.

CDR3nt: TGTGCCAGCAGCTTCGACAGGGTGAACTCCTACGAGCAGTACTTC
CDR3aa: CASSFDRVNSYEQYF
abundance: -
d_gene: TRBD1
v_gene: TRBV5-6
j_gene: TRBJ2-7

CDR3nt: TGTGCCAGCAGCGAAATTCGGGCGAGCGGGAGAATCTACGAGCAGTACTTC
CDR3aa: CASSEIRASGRIYEQYF
abundance: -
d_gene: -
v_gene: TRBV21-1
j_gene: TRBJ2-7

CDR3nt: TGTGCCAGCTCAACAGGGGACAATCAGCCCCAGCATTTT
CDR3aa: CASSTGDNQPQHF
abundance: -
d_gene: TRBD1
v_gene: TRBV18
j_gene: TRBJ1-5

CDR3nt: TGTGCCAGCTCACTGGACAGAGGGAGTGAAAAACTGTTTTTT
CDR3aa: CASSLDRGSEKLFF
abundance: -
d_gene: -
v_gene: TRBV18
j_gene: TRBJ1-4

CDR3nt: TGTGCCAGCAGCTTTCTGGATCTAACACCCCTCCACTTT
CDR3aa: CASSFLDLTPLHF
abundance: -
d_gene: -
v_gene: TRBV7-9
j_gene: TRBJ1-6

CDR3nt: TGTGCCAGCAGAGTAACGGTGGTAGATACGCAGTATTTT
CDR3aa: CASRVTVVDTQYF
abundance: -
d_gene: -
v_gene: TRBV27
j_gene: TRBJ2-3

CDR3nt: TGTGCCAGTACCGGAGTAGCGGGAGGATTCTACGAGCAGTACTTC
CDR3aa: CASTGVAGGFYEQYF
abundance: -
d_gene: TRBD2
v_gene: TRBV19
j_gene: TRBJ2-7

CDR3nt: TGTGCCAGCAGCTTGGAGTCTGGCGGCTACACCTTC
CDR3aa: CASSLESGGYTF
abundance: -
d_gene: -
v_gene: TRBV5-4
j_gene: TRBJ1-2

CDR3nt: TGTGCCAGCAGTTACGTGGGGGAGCAGTACTTC
CDR3aa: CASSYVGEQYF
abundance: -
d_gene: -
v_gene: TRBV2
j_gene: TRBJ2-7

CDR3nt: TGCGCCAGCAGCCAAGGGACTAGCCCTACCTACGAGCAGTACTTC
CDR3aa: CASSQGTSPTYEQYF
abundance: -
d_gene: TRBD2
v_gene: TRBV4-3
j_gene: TRBJ2-7

CDR3nt: TGTGCCAGCAGTTACACAGGAGGGAGCACAGATACGCAGTATTTT
CDR3aa: CASSYTGGSTDTQYF
abundance: -
d_gene: -
v_gene: TRBV6-2/TRBV6-3
j_gene: TRBJ2-3

CDR3nt: TGCGCCAGCAGCTTGGAGGCGCACTCCTACTATAATGAGCAGTTCTTC
CDR3aa: CASSLEAHSYYNEQFF
abundance: once
d_gene: -
v_gene: TRBV5-1
j_gene: TRBJ2-1

CDR3nt: TGTGCCAGCAGCCTGGGAAATCTAGCCAAAAACATTCAGTACTTC
CDR3aa: CASSLGNLAKNIQYF
abundance: -
d_gene: -
v_gene: TRBV14
j_gene: TRBJ2-4

CDR3nt: TGTGCCAGCAGGAGAGTCGGTGAAAAACTGTTTTTT
CDR3aa: CASRRVGEKLFF
abundance: few
d_gene: -
v_gene: TRBV2
j_gene: TRBJ1-4

CDR3nt: TGTGCCAGCAGTGAAGCGATACCCGGGGAGCTGTTTTTT
CDR3aa: CASSEAIPGELFF
abundance: -
d_gene: -
v_gene: TRBV6-1
j_gene: TRBJ2-2

CDR3nt: TGTGCTAGTGGTTTGGTTAGCGGGAGTAGACAAGAAGAGCAGTACTTC
CDR3aa: CASGLVSGSRQEEQYF
abundance: -
d_gene: TRBD2
v_gene: TRBV12-5
j_gene: TRBJ2-7

CDR3nt: TGTGCCACCAGGGCAGCGAACGCCTACAATGAGCAGTTCTTC
CDR3aa: CATRAANAYNEQFF
abundance: -
d_gene: -
v_gene: TRBV24-1
j_gene: TRBJ2-1

CDR3nt: TGTGCCAGCAGGTTGGTGATGACCTATGGCTACACCTTC
CDR3aa: CASRLVMTYGYTF
abundance: -
d_gene: -
v_gene: TRBV28
j_gene: TRBJ1-2

CDR3nt: TGTGCCAGCTCACCACAGGACTCCTCCTACGAGCAGTACTTC
CDR3aa: CASSPQDSSYEQYF
abundance: -
d_gene: -
v_gene: TRBV18
j_gene: TRBJ2-7

CDR3nt: TGTGCCTCCAGAGCTGCGGGGGACAATGAGCAGTTCTTC
CDR3aa: CASRAAGDNEQFF
abundance: -
d_gene: TRBD2
v_gene: TRBV5-4
j_gene: TRBJ2-1

CDR3nt: TGTGCCATCAAAAGTGGAGCGGGCTCCCTGGGCAATGAGCAGTTCTTC
CDR3aa: CAIKSGAGSLGNEQFF
abundance: -
d_gene: -
v_gene: TRBV10-3
j_gene: TRBJ2-1

CDR3nt: TGCGCCAGCAGCTTTAGCGGGCCCGATACAGATACGCAGTATTTT
CDR3aa: CASSFSGPDTDTQYF
abundance: -
d_gene: TRBD2
v_gene: TRBV5-1
j_gene: TRBJ2-3

CDR3nt: TGTGCCAGCACGAACACCAGGGACACTGAAGCTTTCTTT
CDR3aa: CASTNTRDTEAFF
abundance: -
d_gene: -
v_gene: TRBV5-5
j_gene: TRBJ1-1

CDR3nt: TGTGCCAGCAGCCAAGAAGGGAAGGACGAGCAGTACTTC
CDR3aa: CASSQEGKDEQYF
abundance: -
d_gene: -
v_gene: TRBV14
j_gene: TRBJ2-7

CDR3nt: TGTGCCAGCAGCTTGGTGGGGAGACTCAATGAGCAGTTCTTC
CDR3aa: CASSLVGRLNEQFF
abundance: -
d_gene: -
v_gene: TRBV7-2
j_gene: TRBJ2-1

CDR3nt: TGTGCCAGCAGCCAGCAGGGTTCCGGCACAGATACGCAGTATTTT
CDR3aa: CASSQQGSGTDTQYF
abundance: -
d_gene: -
v_gene: TRBV7-6
j_gene: TRBJ2-3

CDR3nt: TGTGCCAGCAGCTTAAGGAAGAGCACCGGGGAGCTGTTTTTT
CDR3aa: CASSLRKSTGELFF
abundance: many
d_gene: -
v_gene: TRBV7-8
j_gene: TRBJ2-2

CDR3nt: TGTGCCAGCAGCTTTTGGACAGGGATGAACACCATATATTTT
CDR3aa: CASSFWTGMNTIYF
abundance: -
d_gene: TRBD1
v_gene: TRBV7-2
j_gene: TRBJ1-3

CDR3nt: TGTGCCATCGGGGTAGTTGACACTGAAGCTTTCTTT
CDR3aa: CAIGVVDTEAFF
abundance: -
d_gene: -
v_gene: TRBV10-3
j_gene: TRBJ1-1

CDR3nt: TGCGCCAGCAGTTATAAACCCGGTTCGAGCACTGAAGCTTTCTTT
CDR3aa: CASSYKPGSSTEAFF
abundance: once
d_gene: -
v_gene: TRBV5-1
j_gene: TRBJ1-1

CDR3nt: TGTGCCAGCAGCCCACCGCTCCAGAACACTGAAGCTTTCTTT
CDR3aa: CASSPPLQNTEAFF
abundance: once
d_gene: -
v_gene: TRBV11-2
j_gene: TRBJ1-1

CDR3nt: TGTGCCAGCAGTTTCCTACTTTCAGGGACTACCCTCCACTTT
CDR3aa: CASSFLLSGTTLHF
abundance: once
d_gene: -
v_gene: TRBV6-5
j_gene: TRBJ1-6

CDR3nt: TGTGCCAGCAGGAGTCAGGAGACCCAGTACTTC
CDR3aa: CASRSQETQYF
abundance: once
d_gene: -
v_gene: TRBV27
j_gene: TRBJ2-5

CDR3nt: TGTGCCAGCAGTGGATCTAGCGGGATGACAGATACGCAGTATTTT
CDR3aa: CASSGSSGMTDTQYF
abundance: -
d_gene: TRBD2
v_gene: TRBV6-4
j_gene: TRBJ2-3

CDR3nt: TGTGCCAGAACGCCCGTACGGAAGTACTTC
CDR3aa: CARTPVRKYF
abundance: -
d_gene: -
v_gene: TRBV7-9
j_gene: TRBJ2-7

CDR3nt: TGTGCCATCAGTGAGTTTGGACTATTTGCTAGGGCCAAAAACATTCAGTACTTC
CDR3aa: CAISEFGLFARAKNIQYF
abundance: -
d_gene: -
v_gene: TRBV10-3
j_gene: TRBJ2-4

CDR3nt: TGTGCCAGCAGCAAGGACGGGAGGGTCTATGGCTACACCTTC
CDR3aa: CASSKDGRVYGYTF
abundance: -
d_gene: -
v_gene: TRBV6-5
j_gene: TRBJ1-2

CDR3nt: TGTGCCAGCAATTGGGGTACCGGGGAGCTGTTTTTT
CDR3aa: CASNWGTGELFF
abundance: -
d_gene: -
v_gene: TRBV2
j_gene: TRBJ2-2